Listed below are T cell receptor beta chains from one sample, sequenced in a study of T cells in Graves' hyperthyroidism and ophthalmopathy. TCRdb ran MiXCR on the multiplex PCR reads and lists one entry per CDR3 protein. The sample lists hundreds of thousands of distinct CDR3 sequences; around 15% were seen once. Sequences were obtained from blood. These receptors came from a woman aged 30 to 39 with Graves' hyperthyroidism. Both conserved end residues are trimmed from each CDR3. A D gene is named only where the DNA matches it firmly.

V gene	D gene	CDR3 length	J gene	CDR3 protein
TRBV19	NA	11	TRBJ1-2	ASSRLPGQTVT
TRBV30	NA	11	TRBJ1-5	AWTDSSNQPQH
TRBV20-1	NA	13	TRBJ2-1	SARDFGGTTNEQF
TRBV7-8	TRBD1	14	TRBJ2-7	ASSLGPKQGPYEQY
TRBV27	TRBD2	14	TRBJ2-3	ASRTSGTSSTDTQY
TRBV7-2	TRBD2	13	TRBJ2-7	ASSLISGSRQEQY
TRBV30	NA	12	TRBJ1-4	AWSEGSTNEKLF
TRBV7-2	TRBD1	12	TRBJ1-1	ASSLGPRGVEAF
TRBV4-1	NA	14	TRBJ2-2	ASSPMGRGGTGELF
TRBV5-1	TRBD2	13	TRBJ2-1	ASSFPSGTYNEQF
TRBV7-2	NA	13	TRBJ2-1	ASSLVAGYYNEQF
TRBV28	NA	12	TRBJ1-2	ASSLKGFTYGYT
TRBV15	NA	11	TRBJ2-7	ATSRELIYEQY
TRBV6-2/TRBV6-3	NA	15	TRBJ2-1	ASSSNQVDKAYNEQF
TRBV7-9	TRBD2	14	TRBJ2-3	ASSLAGSGLTDTQY
TRBV27	TRBD1	14	TRBJ2-5	ASRYLKGTGPETQY
TRBV3-1	TRBD2	15	TRBJ2-7	ASSHGTSGSLPYEQY
TRBV6-1	TRBD2	14	TRBJ2-1	ASSASASGSGNEQF
TRBV19	NA	10	TRBJ1-2	ASSPDRHGYT
TRBV30	NA	9	TRBJ2-2	AWQRTGELF
TRBV18	NA	13	TRBJ2-7	ASSPPGLGPYEQY
TRBV7-9	TRBD2	13	TRBJ2-1	ASSLGGTSRHEQF
TRBV6-1	NA	11	TRBJ2-5	ASSPLGYETQY
TRBV9	NA	13	TRBJ2-7	ASSAIAGGEYEQY
TRBV30	NA	12	TRBJ1-1	AWSYGQMNTEAF
TRBV30	NA	10	TRBJ1-3	AWSTSGNTIY
TRBV3-1	NA	13	TRBJ2-7	ASSQPGHGVHEQY
TRBV4-3	NA	11	TRBJ2-3	ASSQDPQDTQY
TRBV11-2	NA	11	TRBJ2-1	ASSLGQVNEQF
TRBV5-1	TRBD1	12	TRBJ1-2	ASSTGQGNYGYT
TRBV3-1	NA	12	TRBJ2-7	ASSPGTSHYEQY
TRBV2	NA	10	TRBJ2-1	ASREYGDEQF
TRBV11-3	NA	10	TRBJ2-1	ASSPGPLWQF
TRBV11-2	NA	15	TRBJ2-5	ASSYRRAGVGGETQY
TRBV29-1	NA	13	TRBJ2-5	SVEFSQTVGETQY
TRBV12-3/TRBV12-4	NA	10	TRBJ2-6	AASSGANVLT
TRBV7-2	TRBD1	12	TRBJ2-7	ASSLRTGRYEQY
TRBV28	TRBD1	13	TRBJ1-2	ASSPPGQVLYGYT
TRBV3-1	TRBD2	13	TRBJ2-3	ASSQERREADTQY
TRBV5-5	NA	12	TRBJ2-5	ASSFDRGAETQY
TRBV5-1	TRBD1	13	TRBJ2-3	ASRGQPDSTDTQY
TRBV6-1	NA	11	TRBJ1-3	ASSPRRGNTIY
TRBV6-1	NA	11	TRBJ1-1	ASDRGDYTEAF
TRBV12-3/TRBV12-4	NA	13	TRBJ1-6	ASSFGGEGGSPLH
TRBV12-3/TRBV12-4	TRBD2	13	TRBJ2-7	ASSSGTSGSYEQH
TRBV20-1	TRBD1	12	TRBJ2-7	SAAGQGEGYEQY
TRBV2	NA	12	TRBJ1-4	ASSDGQALSRLF